Listed below are T cell receptor beta chains from one sample, sequenced in a study of Ad26.COV2.S vaccination and SARS-CoV-2 variants. Sequencing was performed with immunoSEQ multiplex PCR; in TCRdb, only in-frame clones are kept and a portion is missing. The repertoire holds about 260,000 clones, around 88% seen once, with about 2.7% in the top ten. The sample in question was peripheral blood, obtained in a trial of Ad26.COV2.S vaccine versus placebo. These receptors were obtained from a person aged 18-65 years who received the Ad26.COV2.S COVID-19 vaccine or a placebo. Each CDR3 is given with its conserved first and last residue. D genes are given only for firm matches. Rows may omit the clone size; those that give it use once, few, many or a size class.

D gene	V gene	J gene	clone size	CDR3 protein	CDR3 DNA
.	TRBV11-3	TRBJ2-3	.	CASSLSPTRTDTQYF	TGTGCCAGCAGCTTATCCCCCACCCGCACAGATACGCAGTATTTT
.	TRBV3-1/TRBV3-2	TRBJ2-4	once	CASSPNRENIQYF	TGTGCCAGCAGCCCGAACAGGGAAAACATTCAGTACTTC
TRBD1	TRBV19	TRBJ1-5	.	CASNRGQGFGNQPQHF	TGTGCCAGTAATCGCGGACAGGGGTTTGGAAATCAGCCCCAGCATTTT
.	TRBV24-1	TRBJ1-1	.	CATSGWGTEAFF	TGTGCCACCAGTGGTTGGGGGACTGAAGCTTTCTTT
.	TRBV6-6	TRBJ1-2	.	CASSYEGNYGYTF	TGTGCCAGCAGTTACGAGGGGAACTATGGCTACACCTTC
.	TRBV3-1/TRBV3-2	TRBJ2-1	.	CASSQVAGYNEQFF	TGTGCCAGCAGCCAAGTAGCCGGTTACAATGAGCAGTTCTTC
.	TRBV19	TRBJ1-3	once	CASSNGLSGNTIYF	TGTGCCAGTAGCAACGGCCTCTCTGGAAACACCATATATTTT
TRBD1	TRBV10-3	TRBJ2-3	.	CAISQGQPTDTQYF	TGTGCCATCAGTCAGGGACAGCCCACAGATACGCAGTATTTT
TRBD1	TRBV5-1	TRBJ2-5	once	CASSLDNGQGKTQYF	TGCGCCAGCAGCTTGGACAATGGACAGGGAAAGACCCAGTACTTC
.	TRBV6-2/TRBV6-3	TRBJ1-2	.	CASSYRDLYGYTF	TGTGCCAGCAGTTACCGGGACCTCTATGGCTACACCTTC
TRBD1	TRBV4-1	TRBJ2-7	.	CASSQSRDSSYEQYF	TGCGCCAGCAGCCAAAGCCGGGACAGCTCCTACGAGCAGTACTTC
.	TRBV4-2	TRBJ1-4	.	CASSQKPTESGATNEKLFF	TGTGCCAGCAGCCAAAAACCCACAGAAAGTGGGGCAACTAATGAAAAACTGTTTTTT
.	TRBV11-2	TRBJ2-5	.	CASSLGVGLQETQYF	TGTGCCAGCAGTTTAGGGGTAGGGCTCCAAGAGACCCAGTACTTC
.	TRBV18	TRBJ2-1	.	CASSPRTEENEQFF	TGTGCCAGCTCACCAAGGACGGAGGAGAATGAGCAGTTCTTC
.	TRBV6-5	TRBJ1-3	.	CASSYSPGAGNTIYF	TGTGCCAGCAGTTACTCGCCAGGGGCTGGAAACACCATATATTTT
.	TRBV4-2	TRBJ1-1	.	CASSQDVRDTEAFF	TGTGCCAGCAGCCAAGATGTAAGGGACACTGAAGCTTTCTTT
.	TRBV19	TRBJ2-1	.	CASSIFSGLVGNEQFF	TGTGCCAGTAGTATATTTTCTGGGCTAGTAGGCAATGAGCAGTTCTTC
TRBD1	TRBV10-3	TRBJ1-2	.	CAISGQGRGYGYTF	TGTGCCATCAGCGGACAGGGTAGGGGCTATGGCTACACCTTC
.	TRBV27	TRBJ2-6	.	CASSFIVGFRGTGANVLTF	TGTGCCAGCAGTTTTATAGTTGGCTTTAGGGGAACCGGGGCCAACGTCCTGACTTTC
.	TRBV4-1	TRBJ2-5	.	CASSLRTGTGGTQTQYF	TGCGCCAGCAGCCTAAGAACGGGAACGGGGGGCACTCAGACCCAGTACTTC
TRBD2	TRBV19	TRBJ2-2	.	CASSIWTSWSGELFF	TGTGCCAGTAGTATTTGGACTAGCTGGTCCGGGGAGCTGTTTTTT
.	TRBV30	TRBJ2-7	.	CAWSVAGDYEQYF	TGTGCCTGGAGTGTAGCAGGCGATTACGAGCAGTACTTC
TRBD2	TRBV7-2	TRBJ2-1	.	CASSTTSGVLNEQFF	TGTGCCAGCAGCACAACTAGCGGTGTTCTCAATGAGCAGTTCTTC
.	TRBV27	TRBJ1-2	.	CASSLSGRGFYGYTF	TGTGCCAGCAGTTTATCTGGCAGGGGCTTCTATGGCTACACCTTC
.	TRBV5-4	TRBJ2-1	.	CASSLAQNNEQFF	TGTGCCAGCAGCTTGGCACAGAACAATGAGCAGTTCTTC
.	TRBV9	TRBJ2-3	.	CASSVEGSKLPDTQYF	TGTGCCAGCAGCGTAGAGGGATCTAAGTTACCGGATACGCAGTATTTT
.	TRBV7-6	TRBJ1-1	.	CASSLEGSGSTEAFF	TGTGCCAGCAGCTTAGAAGGGTCTGGGAGCACTGAAGCTTTCTTT
.	TRBV7-3	TRBJ1-3	once	CASSLGSGNTIYF	TGTGCCAGCAGCTTAGGTTCTGGAAACACCATATATTTT
.	TRBV5-1	TRBJ1-3	.	CASSLAGVGSGNTIYF	TGCGCCAGCAGCTTGGCCGGGGTTGGCTCTGGAAACACCATATATTTT
.	TRBV11-2	TRBJ1-4	.	CASSQDRSEAEKLFF	TGTGCCAGCAGCCAAGACAGGTCAGAGGCTGAAAAACTGTTTTTT
.	TRBV4-2	TRBJ2-1	.	CASSQGTDPQAAYNEQFF	TGTGCCAGCAGCCAAGGTACGGACCCCCAGGCAGCCTACAATGAGCAGTTCTTC
.	TRBV5-1	TRBJ2-5	.	CASSKLPEQETQYF	TGCGCCAGCAGCAAGTTACCAGAGCAAGAGACCCAGTACTTC
.	TRBV6-5	TRBJ1-4	.	CASSHRIGEKLFF	TGTGCCAGCAGTCACCGGATCGGAGAAAAACTGTTTTTT
TRBD1	TRBV6-6	TRBJ1-2	.	CASSTGQGARGYTF	TGTGCCAGCAGTACCGGACAGGGGGCAAGAGGCTACACCTTC
.	TRBV30	TRBJ1-1	once	CAWTLTGLNTEAFF	TGTGCCTGGACCTTGACAGGCCTGAACACTGAAGCTTTCTTT
.	TRBV7-8	TRBJ1-5	.	CASSWGDTGGQPQHF	TGTGCCAGCAGCTGGGGGGACACCGGAGGTCAGCCCCAGCATTTT
TRBD2	TRBV15	TRBJ2-5	once	CATSGALAGGYQETQYF	TGTGCCACCAGCGGAGCCCTAGCGGGAGGGTACCAAGAGACCCAGTACTTC
TRBD1	TRBV4-3	TRBJ1-2	.	CASSQGTSGQGNYGYTF	TGCGCCAGCAGCCAAGGAACATCAGGACAGGGGAACTATGGCTACACCTTC
.	TRBV9	TRBJ1-2	.	CASSAGDHYRVYGYTF	TGTGCCAGCAGCGCGGGGGATCACTACAGGGTCTATGGCTACACCTTC
.	TRBV6-2/TRBV6-3	TRBJ1-2	.	CASSYSSATHYGYTF	TGTGCCAGCAGTTACTCGAGTGCGACGCACTATGGCTACACCTTC
.	TRBV7-2	TRBJ2-6	once	CASSLRGSGANVLTF	TGTGCCAGCAGCTTACGGGGCTCTGGGGCCAACGTCCTGACTTTC
TRBD1	TRBV9	TRBJ1-2	.	CASSPGGYGYTF	TGTGCCAGCAGCCCAGGGGGCTATGGCTACACCTTC
.	TRBV5-6	TRBJ1-2	.	CASSLQQTNYGYTF	TGTGCCAGCAGCTTGCAGCAAACTAACTATGGCTACACCTTC
.	TRBV6-5	TRBJ1-5	.	CASSYESGPNQPQHF	TGTGCCAGCAGTTACGAATCAGGCCCCAATCAGCCCCAGCATTTT
.	TRBV6-2/TRBV6-3	TRBJ2-4	.	CASSYSKGGLGNIQYF	TGTGCCAGCAGTTACTCGAAGGGGGGGCTGGGAAACATTCAGTACTTC
TRBD2	TRBV30	TRBJ2-3	.	CAWSVHRTSGLDTQYF	TGTGCCTGGAGTGTACATCGGACTAGCGGTCTAGATACGCAGTATTTT
.	TRBV7-8	TRBJ1-4	.	CASSFSVGVEEKLFF	TGTGCCAGCAGCTTTAGCGTAGGGGTCGAAGAAAAACTGTTTTTT
.	TRBV6-2/TRBV6-3	TRBJ2-1	.	CASSPRADNEQFF	TGTGCCAGCAGTCCACGCGCTGACAATGAGCAGTTCTTC
.	TRBV30	TRBJ1-2	.	CAWTAAASYTF	TGTGCCTGGACCGCCGCGGCTAGCTACACCTTC
TRBD1	TRBV18	TRBJ2-1	.	CASSPGTGNIGEQFF	TGTGCCAGCTCCCCCGGGACAGGGAATATCGGTGAGCAGTTCTTC
.	TRBV5-5	TRBJ1-5	.	CASSPTGPGYQPQHF	TGTGCCAGCAGTCCCACGGGGCCAGGGTATCAGCCCCAGCATTTT
TRBD1	TRBV28	TRBJ1-2	.	CASGQGNYGYTF	TGTGCCTCCGGACAGGGGAACTATGGCTACACCTTC
TRBD1	TRBV19	TRBJ1-1	.	CASSIRSGQGTEAFF	TGTGCCAGTAGTATAAGGTCGGGACAGGGTACTGAAGCTTTCTTT
.	TRBV4-3	TRBJ2-2	.	CASSQGPNTGELFF	TGCGCCAGCAGCCAAGGACCGAACACCGGGGAGCTGTTTTTT